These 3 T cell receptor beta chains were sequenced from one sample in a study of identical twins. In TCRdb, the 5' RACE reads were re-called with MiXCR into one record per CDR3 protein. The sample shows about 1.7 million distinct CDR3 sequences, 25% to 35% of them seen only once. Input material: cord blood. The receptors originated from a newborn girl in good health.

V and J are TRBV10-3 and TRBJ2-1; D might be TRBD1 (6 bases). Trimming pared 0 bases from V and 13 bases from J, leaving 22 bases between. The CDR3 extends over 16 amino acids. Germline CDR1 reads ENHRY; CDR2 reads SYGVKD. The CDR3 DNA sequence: TGTGCCATCAGTGAGTCGAGTACAGGGTTTCAAGAGACCCAGTTCTTC. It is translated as CAISESSTGFQETQFF.

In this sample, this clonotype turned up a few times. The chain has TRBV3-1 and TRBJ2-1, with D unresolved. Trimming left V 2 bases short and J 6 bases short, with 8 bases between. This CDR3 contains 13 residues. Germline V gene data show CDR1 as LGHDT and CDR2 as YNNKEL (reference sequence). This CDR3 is CASSQFPRNEQFF. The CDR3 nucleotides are TGTGCCAGCAGCCAATTTCCGCGCAATGAGCAGTTCTTC.

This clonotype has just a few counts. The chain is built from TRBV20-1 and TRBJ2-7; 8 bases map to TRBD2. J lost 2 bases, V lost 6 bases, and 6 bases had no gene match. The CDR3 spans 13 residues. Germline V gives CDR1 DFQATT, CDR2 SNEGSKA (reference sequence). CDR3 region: CSAPQRETYEQYF. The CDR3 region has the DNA TGCAGTGCCCCTCAGCGGGAGACCTACGAGCAGTACTTC.